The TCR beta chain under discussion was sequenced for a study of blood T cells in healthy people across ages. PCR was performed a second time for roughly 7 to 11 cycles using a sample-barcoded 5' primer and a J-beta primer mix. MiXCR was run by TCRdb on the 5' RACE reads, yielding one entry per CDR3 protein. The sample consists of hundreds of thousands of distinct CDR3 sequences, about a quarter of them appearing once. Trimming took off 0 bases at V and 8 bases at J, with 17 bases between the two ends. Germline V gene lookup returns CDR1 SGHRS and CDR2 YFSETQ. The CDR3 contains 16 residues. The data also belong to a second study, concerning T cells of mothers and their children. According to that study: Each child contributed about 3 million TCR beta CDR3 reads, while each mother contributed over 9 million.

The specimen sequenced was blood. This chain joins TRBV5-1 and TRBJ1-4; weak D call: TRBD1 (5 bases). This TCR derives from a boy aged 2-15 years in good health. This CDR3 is CASSLGSGGEGEKLFF. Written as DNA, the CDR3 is TGCGCCAGCAGCTTGGGAAGTGGGGGGGAAGGAGAAAAACTGTTTTTT.